The text below deals with one T cell receptor (beta chain). Its antigen is unidentified. Each CDR3 protein is one row after TCRdb ran MiXCR on the 5' RACE reads. The sample has 500,000 to 700,000 distinct CDR3 sequences, roughly a fifth seen once. The CDR3 has 14 residues. Germline V gene lookup returns CDR1 MDHEN and CDR2 SYDVKM. V trimming: 11 bases; J trimming: 9 bases; junction bases outside the gene matches: 19. The source of the sample is a study of T cells after yellow fever vaccination. Whole-study results and caveats: Primary-vaccination clones mostly resurfaced post-booster (around 95% CD4, roughly 90% CD8).

This clonotype originated in a man aged 30 to 39 who received the YFV17D yellow fever vaccine. The gene calls are TRBV28 and TRBJ2-7; 7 nucleotides agree with TRBD2. The sequences come from PBMCs, collected 15 days after the yellow fever booster vaccination. CDR3 bases: TGTGCCGGGGGGGTTACTGGACCGGAGAGAGTGCAGTACTTC. Translated, it gives CAGGVTGPERVQYF.